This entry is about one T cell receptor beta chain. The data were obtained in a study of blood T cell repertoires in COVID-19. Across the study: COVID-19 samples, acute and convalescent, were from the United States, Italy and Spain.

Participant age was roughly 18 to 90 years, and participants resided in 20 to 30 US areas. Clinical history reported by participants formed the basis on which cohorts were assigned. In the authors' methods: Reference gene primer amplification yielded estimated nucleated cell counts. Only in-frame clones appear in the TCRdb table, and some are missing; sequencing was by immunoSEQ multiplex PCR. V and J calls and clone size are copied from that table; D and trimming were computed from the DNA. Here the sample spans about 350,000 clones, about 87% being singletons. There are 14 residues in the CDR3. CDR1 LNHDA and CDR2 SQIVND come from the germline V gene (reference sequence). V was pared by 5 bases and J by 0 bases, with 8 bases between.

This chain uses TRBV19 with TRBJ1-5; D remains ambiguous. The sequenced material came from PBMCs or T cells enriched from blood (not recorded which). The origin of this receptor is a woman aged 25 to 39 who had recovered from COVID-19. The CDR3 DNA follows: TGTGCCAGTAGTTCTTTTTTTAGCAATCAGCCCCAGCATTTT. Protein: CASSSFFSNQPQHF.